A single sample is the source of the 5 T cell receptor beta chains below, sequenced in a study of blood T cell repertoires in COVID-19. Assay used: immunoSEQ multiplex PCR; TCRdb lists only in-frame clones, some missing. This sample has about 110,000 clones, with about 90% found just once. Sequenced material: peripheral blood. The receptors derive from a woman aged 45-59 years with active or convalescent COVID-19.

The rearrangement joins TRBV27 to TRBJ1-1; 9 bases agree with TRBD1. Losses at the gene ends were 6 bases for V and 0 bases for J; bases not matched to a gene: 5. The CDR3 loop spans 15 amino acids. Germline V gene data show CDR1 as MNHEY and CDR2 as SMNVEV (reference sequence). CDR3 nucleotides: TGTGCCAGCAGACTACAGGGGGCGATGAACACTGAAGCTTTCTTT. Its protein product is CASRLQGAMNTEAFF.

J is TRBJ1-1 and V is TRBV3-1 (or the pseudogene TRBV3-2); tentatively, D is TRBD1 (6 bases). Trimming pared 2 bases from V and 7 bases from J, leaving 17 bases between. In germline, CDR1 is LGHDT, CDR2 YNNKEL (reference sequence). The CDR3 spans 15 residues. The CDR3 loop is CASSQINRDISEAFF. The CDR3 coding sequence is TGTGCCAGCAGCCAAATCAACAGGGACATCAGTGAAGCTTTCTTT.

This chain joins TRBV7-2 and TRBJ1-3, with 9 bases identical to TRBD1. V lost 7 bases to trimming and J lost 0 bases; unmatched junction nucleotides: 10. The CDR3 loop spans 17 amino acids. Germline V gene sequence: CDR1 SGHTA, CDR2 FQGNSA. The CDR3 reads CASTHGTGYFSGNTIYF. The CDR3 DNA reads TGTGCCAGCACTCACGGGACAGGGTACTTCTCTGGAAACACCATATATTTT.

This sequence joins TRBV6-6 and TRBJ1-1; TRBD1 aligns across 7 bases. The CDR3 runs 13 residues. J lost 5 bases, V lost 6 bases, and 6 bases had no gene match. Germline CDR1 is MNHNY and CDR2 is SVGAGI (reference sequence). The CDR3 nucleotides read TGTGCCAGCAGGAATCCAGGGGGTACTGAAGCTTTCTTT. Its protein product is CASRNPGGTEAFF.

The chain links TRBV7-2 to TRBJ2-1; 8 bases are shared with TRBD1. The CDR3 length is 15 residues. Looked up from germline, CDR1 is SGHTA and CDR2 is FQGNSA. V dropped 0 bases and J dropped 5; count of bases not matched to a gene: 3. The CDR3 is CASSLAQGVHNEQFF. The CDR3, as DNA: TGTGCCAGCAGCTTAGCACAGGGGGTCCACAATGAGCAGTTCTTC.